This T cell receptor beta chain was captured in a study of T-cell reconstitution after alpha-beta-depleted transplantation in children. The TCRbeta library incorporated unique molecular identifiers. Each CDR3 protein is one row after TCRdb ran MiXCR on the PCR reads. The table shows about 500,000 distinct CDR3 sequences, with over 25% occurring only once. The CDR3 is 15 residues long. Germline CDR1 is MRHNA and CDR2 is SNTAGT. Trimming cost V 6 bases and J 2 bases; bases outside gene matches: 2. This receptor was identified in a human donor who donated a stem cell graft to a child with aplastic anemia. The rearrangement joins TRBV6-4 to TRBJ2-1; 12 bases agree with TRBD1. The source was PBMCs from the stem cell graft donor, collected from the stem cell graft. The CDR3 here is CASSRDRGPYNEQFF. CDR3 coding DNA: TGTGCCAGCAGCCGGGACAGGGGGCCCTACAATGAGCAGTTCTTC.